The rows below give T cell receptor beta chains drawn from one sample of a study of blood T cell repertoires in COVID-19. The repertoire was sequenced with immunoSEQ multiplex PCR; TCRdb's copy has only in-frame clones and lacks some. This table has around 68,000 clones, 82% appearing once. The source material was peripheral blood. The receptors were gathered from a man older than 75 with active COVID-19. Both conserved end residues are part of each CDR3.

V gene	CDR3 protein
TRBV28	CASSSPRTTSGRRHEQFF
TRBV6-5	CASSYSGGGGTEAFF
TRBV3-1/TRBV3-2	CASSQDPGMVTGVTNTGELFF
TRBV6-5	CASSSHGTGRDEQFF
TRBV25-1	CASSVGQGAYEQYF
TRBV9	CASSVVQAYNEQFF
TRBV3-1/TRBV3-2	CASSSSGGNQPQHF
TRBV11-2	CASSSRDRFTGELFF
TRBV7-2	CASSVQRERRETQYF
TRBV7-9	CASSLSISYNEQFF
TRBV7-2	CASSPTSGTNEQFF
TRBV10-3	CAIENGTEGSGANVLTF
TRBV7-8	CASSPVAYEQYF
TRBV29-1	CSVGLGGAEGYTF
TRBV28	CASSARTGESGANVLTF
TRBV11-2	CASSLGRGPEGAQYF
TRBV6-1	CASSEAYTRSPQHF
TRBV7-9	CASSLNSGRRNEQFF
TRBV5-1	CASRRLAAGDSPLHF
TRBV3-1/TRBV3-2	CASSQVGRVSLDTQYF
TRBV5-1	CASSPQGWDRVAKNIQYF
TRBV5-5	CASSGRLAGGLETQYF
TRBV7-2	CASSSTPGGKAEAFF
TRBV5-1	CASSIELAGVGEQFF
TRBV4-3	CASSQDRSGANVLTF
TRBV11-3	CASSLEWGAGLRTGEQFF